This T cell receptor (beta chain) appears in the sequencing data of a study of shared clonotypes between healthy human individuals. CDR3 length equals 16 residues. The trim removed 0 bases at V and 2 bases at J, leaving 7 bases unmatched. Per germline, CDR1 SGDLS and CDR2 YYNGEE. The repertoire was sequenced with immunoSEQ multiplex PCR; TCRdb's copy has only in-frame clones and lacks some. The sample includes some 1 million clones, about 77% of them seen just once. This clone was detected once. The donor population consisted of healthy HIV-negative adults with no recent acute infections or vaccinations.

The rearrangement uses TRBV9 and TRBJ2-5; 7 bases align to TRBD2. The sample consisted of memory CD4+ T cells sorted from blood. Described subset: CD45RA-negative fraction. The receptor's source is a man aged 18 to 35 in good health. This chain's CDR3 is CASSVGAGEAQETQYF. The DNA of the CDR3 is TGTGCCAGCAGCGTAGGGGCGGGGGAAGCTCAAGAGACCCAGTACTTC.